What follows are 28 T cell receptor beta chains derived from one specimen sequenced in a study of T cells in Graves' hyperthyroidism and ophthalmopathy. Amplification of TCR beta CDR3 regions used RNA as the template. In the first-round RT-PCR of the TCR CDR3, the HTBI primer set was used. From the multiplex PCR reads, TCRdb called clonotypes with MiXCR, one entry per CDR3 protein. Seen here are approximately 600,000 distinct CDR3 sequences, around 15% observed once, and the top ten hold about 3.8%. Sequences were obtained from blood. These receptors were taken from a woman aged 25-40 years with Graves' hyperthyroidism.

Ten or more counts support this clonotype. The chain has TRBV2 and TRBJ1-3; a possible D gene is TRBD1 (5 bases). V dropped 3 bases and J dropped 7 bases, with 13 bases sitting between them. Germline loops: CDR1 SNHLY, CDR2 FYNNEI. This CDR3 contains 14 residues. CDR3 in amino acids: CASSERAGRNTIYF. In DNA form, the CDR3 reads TGTGCCAGCAGTGAGAGGGCAGGGAGGAACACCATATATTTT.

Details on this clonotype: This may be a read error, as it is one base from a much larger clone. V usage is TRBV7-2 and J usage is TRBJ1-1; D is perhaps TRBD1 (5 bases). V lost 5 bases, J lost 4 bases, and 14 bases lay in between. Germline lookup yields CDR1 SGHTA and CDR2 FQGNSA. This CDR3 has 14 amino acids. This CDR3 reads CASSVWGGFTEAFF. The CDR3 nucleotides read TGTGCCAGCAGCGTGTGGGGGGGGTTCACTGAAGCTTTCTTT.

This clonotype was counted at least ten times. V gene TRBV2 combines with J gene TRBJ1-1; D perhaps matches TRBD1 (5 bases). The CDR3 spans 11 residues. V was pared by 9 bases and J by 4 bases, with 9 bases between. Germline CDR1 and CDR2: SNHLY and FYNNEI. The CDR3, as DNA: TGTGCCAGGGGACGGGGCACTGAAGCTTTCTTT. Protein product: CARGRGTEAFF.

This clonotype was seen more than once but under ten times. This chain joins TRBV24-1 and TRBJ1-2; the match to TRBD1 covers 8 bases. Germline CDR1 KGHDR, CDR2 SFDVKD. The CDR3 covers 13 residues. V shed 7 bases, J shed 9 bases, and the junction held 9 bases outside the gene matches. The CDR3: CATRRDRGESYTF. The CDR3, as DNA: TGTGCCACCAGGCGAGACAGGGGCGAGAGCTACACCTTC.

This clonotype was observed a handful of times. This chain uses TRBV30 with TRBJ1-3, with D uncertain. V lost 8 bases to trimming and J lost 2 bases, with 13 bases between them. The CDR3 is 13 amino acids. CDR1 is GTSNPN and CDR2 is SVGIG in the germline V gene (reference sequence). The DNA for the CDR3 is TGTGCCAGTCAAGGAGGCCCTGGAAACACCATATATTTT. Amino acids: CASQGGPGNTIYF.

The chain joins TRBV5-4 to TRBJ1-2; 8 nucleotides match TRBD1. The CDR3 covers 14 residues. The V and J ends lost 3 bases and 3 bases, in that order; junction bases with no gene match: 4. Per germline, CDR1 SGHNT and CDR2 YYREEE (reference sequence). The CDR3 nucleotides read TGTGCCAGCAGCTCGCAGGGGGCGGACTATGGCTACACCTTC. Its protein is CASSSQGADYGYTF.

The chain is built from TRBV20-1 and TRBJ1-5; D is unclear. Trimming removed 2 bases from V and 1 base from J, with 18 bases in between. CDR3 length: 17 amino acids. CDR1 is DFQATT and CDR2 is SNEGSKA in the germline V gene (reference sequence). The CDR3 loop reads CSARPPTFRGSNQPQHF. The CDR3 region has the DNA TGCAGTGCTAGACCCCCGACATTCCGGGGAAGCAATCAGCCCCAGCATTTT.

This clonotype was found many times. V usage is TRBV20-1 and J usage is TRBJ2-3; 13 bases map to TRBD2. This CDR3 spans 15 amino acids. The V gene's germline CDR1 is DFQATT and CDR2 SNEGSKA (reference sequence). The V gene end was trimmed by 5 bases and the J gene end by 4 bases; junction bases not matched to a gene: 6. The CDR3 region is CSASILAGGPDTQYF. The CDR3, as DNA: TGCAGTGCTTCTATACTAGCGGGAGGGCCAGATACGCAGTATTTT.

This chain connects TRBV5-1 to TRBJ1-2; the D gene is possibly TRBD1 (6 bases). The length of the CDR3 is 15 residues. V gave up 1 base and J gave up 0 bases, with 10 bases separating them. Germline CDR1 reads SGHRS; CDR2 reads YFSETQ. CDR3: CASSLFQGTNYGYTF. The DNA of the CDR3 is TGCGCCAGCAGCTTGTTCCAGGGGACTAACTATGGCTACACCTTC.

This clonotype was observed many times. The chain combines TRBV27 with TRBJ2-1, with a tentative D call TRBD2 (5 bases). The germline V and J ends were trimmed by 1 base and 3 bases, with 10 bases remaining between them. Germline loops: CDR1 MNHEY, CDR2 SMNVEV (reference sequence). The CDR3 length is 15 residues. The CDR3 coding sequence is TGTGCCAGCAGTTTATTAGCGACCAGCTACAATGAGCAGTTCTTC. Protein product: CASSLLATSYNEQFF.

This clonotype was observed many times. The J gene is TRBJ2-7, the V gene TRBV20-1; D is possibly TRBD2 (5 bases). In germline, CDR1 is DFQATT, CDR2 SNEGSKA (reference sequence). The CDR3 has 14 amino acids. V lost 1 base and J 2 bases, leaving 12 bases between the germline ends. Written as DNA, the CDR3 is TGCAGTGCTAGAGGGGCGGGTACGACCTACGAGCAGTACTTC. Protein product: CSARGAGTTYEQYF.

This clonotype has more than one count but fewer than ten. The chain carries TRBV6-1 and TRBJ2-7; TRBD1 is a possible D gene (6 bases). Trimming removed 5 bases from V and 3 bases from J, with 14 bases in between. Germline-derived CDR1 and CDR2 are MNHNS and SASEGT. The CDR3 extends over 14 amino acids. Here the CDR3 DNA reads TGTGCCAGCAGTTTTCAGGGGAAGAGCTACGAGCAGTACTTC. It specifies CASSFQGKSYEQYF.

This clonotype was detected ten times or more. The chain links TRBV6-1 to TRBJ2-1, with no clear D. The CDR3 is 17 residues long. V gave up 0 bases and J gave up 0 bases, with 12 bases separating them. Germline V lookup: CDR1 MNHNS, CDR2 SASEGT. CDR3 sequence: CASSEAVDGRSYNEQFF. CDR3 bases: TGTGCCAGCAGTGAAGCAGTGGACGGCCGCTCCTACAATGAGCAGTTCTTC.

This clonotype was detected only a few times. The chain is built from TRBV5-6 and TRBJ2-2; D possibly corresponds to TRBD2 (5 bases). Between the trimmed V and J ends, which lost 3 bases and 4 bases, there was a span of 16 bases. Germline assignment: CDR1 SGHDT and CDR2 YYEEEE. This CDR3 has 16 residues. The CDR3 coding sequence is TGTGCCAGCAGCTCACCTGGGGAGTTTACCACCGGGGAGCTGTTTTTT. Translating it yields CASSSPGEFTTGELFF.

CDR3: CASSLGQRNQPQHF. The CDR3 bases are TGTGCCAGCAGCTTAGGACAGCGGAATCAGCCCCAGCATTTT. V usage is TRBV7-9 and J usage is TRBJ1-5, with a possible D match to TRBD1 (5 bases). Per the germline V gene, CDR1 is SEHNR and CDR2 is FQNEAQ (reference sequence). The ends were cut back, 1 base at V and 4 bases at J, with 8 bases in the middle. CDR3 length: 14 amino acids.

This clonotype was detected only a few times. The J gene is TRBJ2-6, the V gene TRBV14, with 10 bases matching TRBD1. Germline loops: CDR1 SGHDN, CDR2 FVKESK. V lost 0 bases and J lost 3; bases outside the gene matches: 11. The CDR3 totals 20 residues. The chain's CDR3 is CASSQDLGATGGFGANVLTF. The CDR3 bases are TGTGCCAGCAGCCAAGATCTCGGTGCGACAGGGGGCTTTGGGGCCAACGTCCTGACTTTC.

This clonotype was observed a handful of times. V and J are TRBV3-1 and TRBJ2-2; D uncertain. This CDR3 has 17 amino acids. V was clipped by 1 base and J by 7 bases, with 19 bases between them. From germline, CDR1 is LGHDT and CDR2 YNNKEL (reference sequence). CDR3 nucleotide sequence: TGTGCCAGCAGCCAAGGTTTAGAAACACTCTTGGGCGGGGAGCTGTTTTTT. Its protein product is CASSQGLETLLGGELFF. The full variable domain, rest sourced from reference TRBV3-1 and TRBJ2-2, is DTAVSQTPKYLVTQMGNDKSIKCEQNLGHDTMYWYKQDSKKFLKIMFSYNNKELIINETVPNRFSPKSPDKAHLNLHINSLELGDSAVYFCASSQGLETLLGGELFFGEGSRLTVL.

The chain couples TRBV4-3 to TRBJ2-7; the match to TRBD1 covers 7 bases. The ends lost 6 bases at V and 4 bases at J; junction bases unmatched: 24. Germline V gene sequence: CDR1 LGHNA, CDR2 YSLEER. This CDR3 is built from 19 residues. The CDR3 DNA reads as TGCGCCAGCAGTAGGTTCGACAGGGACGTCCATCGTCCGGGGTACGAGCAGTACTTC. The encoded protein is CASSRFDRDVHRPGYEQYF.

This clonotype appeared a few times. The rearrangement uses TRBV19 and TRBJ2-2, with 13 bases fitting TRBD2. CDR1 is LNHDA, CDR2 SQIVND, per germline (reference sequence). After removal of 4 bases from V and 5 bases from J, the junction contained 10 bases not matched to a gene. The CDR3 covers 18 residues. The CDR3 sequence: CASSSPGLAGVRTGELFF. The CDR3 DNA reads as TGTGCCAGTAGTAGCCCAGGACTAGCGGGAGTAAGAACCGGGGAGCTGTTTTTT. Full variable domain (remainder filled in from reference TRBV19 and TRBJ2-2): DGGITQSPKYLFRKEGQNVTLSCEQNLNHDAMYWYRQDPGQGLRLIYYSQIVNDFQKGDIAEGYSVSREKKESFPLTVTSAQKNPTAFYLCASSSPGLAGVRTGELFFGEGSRLTVL.

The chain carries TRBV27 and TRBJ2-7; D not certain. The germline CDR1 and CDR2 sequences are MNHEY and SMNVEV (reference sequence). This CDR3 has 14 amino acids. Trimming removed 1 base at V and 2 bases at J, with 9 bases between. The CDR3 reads CASSLYSPPYEQYF. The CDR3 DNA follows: TGTGCCAGCAGTTTATATAGCCCCCCCTACGAGCAGTACTTC.

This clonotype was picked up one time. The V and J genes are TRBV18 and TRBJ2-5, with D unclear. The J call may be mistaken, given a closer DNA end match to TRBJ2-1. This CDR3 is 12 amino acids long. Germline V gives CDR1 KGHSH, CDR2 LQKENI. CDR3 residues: CASSPVEETQFF. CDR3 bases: TGTGCCAGCTCACCGGTAGAAGAGACCCAGTTCTTC.

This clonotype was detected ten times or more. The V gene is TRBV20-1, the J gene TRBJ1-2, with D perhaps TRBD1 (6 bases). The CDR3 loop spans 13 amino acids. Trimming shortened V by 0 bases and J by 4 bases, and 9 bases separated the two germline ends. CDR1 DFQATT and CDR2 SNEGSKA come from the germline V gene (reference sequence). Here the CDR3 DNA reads TGCAGTGCTAGAGAAGGGGGTCTCTATGGCTACACCTTC. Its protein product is CSAREGGLYGYTF.

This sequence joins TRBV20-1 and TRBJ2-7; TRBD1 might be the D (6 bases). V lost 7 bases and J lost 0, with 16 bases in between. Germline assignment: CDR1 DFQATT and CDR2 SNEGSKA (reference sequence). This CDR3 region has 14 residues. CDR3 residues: CSGLATGISYEQYF. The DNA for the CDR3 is TGCAGTGGGCTAGCCACAGGGATCTCCTACGAGCAGTACTTC.

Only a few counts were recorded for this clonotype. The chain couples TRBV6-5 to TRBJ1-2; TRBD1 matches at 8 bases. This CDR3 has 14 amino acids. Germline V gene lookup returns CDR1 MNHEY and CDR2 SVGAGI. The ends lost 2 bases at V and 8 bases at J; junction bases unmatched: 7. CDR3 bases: TGTGCCAGCAGTTACACGACAGGGGCAGCAGGCTACACCTTC. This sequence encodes CASSYTTGAAGYTF.

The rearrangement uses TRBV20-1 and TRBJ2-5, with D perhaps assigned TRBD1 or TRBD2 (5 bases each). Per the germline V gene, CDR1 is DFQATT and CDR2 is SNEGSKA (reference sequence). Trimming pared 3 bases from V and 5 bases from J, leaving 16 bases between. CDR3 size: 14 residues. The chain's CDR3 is CSASRVRGGETQYF. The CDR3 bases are TGCAGTGCTAGTAGGGTGAGGGGCGGGGAGACCCAGTACTTC.

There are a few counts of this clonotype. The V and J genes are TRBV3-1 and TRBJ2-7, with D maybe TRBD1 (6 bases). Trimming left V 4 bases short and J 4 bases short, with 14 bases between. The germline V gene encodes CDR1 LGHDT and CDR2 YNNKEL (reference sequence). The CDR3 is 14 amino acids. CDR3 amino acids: CASSPSDRLYEQYF. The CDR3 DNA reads TGTGCCAGCAGCCCGTCCGACAGGCTATACGAGCAGTACTTC.

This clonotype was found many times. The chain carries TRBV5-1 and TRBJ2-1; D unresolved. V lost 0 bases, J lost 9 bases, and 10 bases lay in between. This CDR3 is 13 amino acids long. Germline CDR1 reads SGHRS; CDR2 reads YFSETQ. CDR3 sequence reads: CASSLEVYAEQFF. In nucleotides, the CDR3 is TGCGCCAGCAGCTTGGAAGTGTACGCTGAGCAGTTCTTC. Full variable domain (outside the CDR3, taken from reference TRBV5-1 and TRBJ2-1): KAGVTQTPRYLIKTRGQQVTLSCSPISGHRSVSWYQQTPGQGLQFLFEYFSETQRNKGNFPGRFSGRQFSNSRSEMNVSTLELGDSALYLCASSLEVYAEQFFGPGTRLTVL.

The CDR3 is CASLGTRTEAFF. The DNA of the CDR3 is TGTGCCAGCCTCGGGACCCGCACTGAAGCTTTCTTT. This chain joins TRBV6-2 or TRBV6-3 and TRBJ1-1, with D possibly being TRBD1 (5 bases). Looked up from germline, CDR1 is MNHEY and CDR2 is SVGEGT. The CDR3 runs 12 residues. V lost 8 bases, J lost 4 bases, and 11 bases lay in between.